This T cell receptor beta chain stems from a study of shared clonotypes between healthy human individuals. Overall study findings and caveats: Richness estimates generally favored naive over memory subsets. Roughly 5% was the fraction of naive CD4 clonotypes found shared across a handful of donors.

TCRdb's table, derived via immunoSEQ multiplex PCR, lists solely in-frame clones and lacks some. The sample includes around 200,000 clones, about 66% of them seen just once. Germline V lookup: CDR1 LGHNA, CDR2 YSLEER. Trimming took 4 bases from V and 0 from J, leaving 19 bases between them. This CDR3 spans 18 amino acids. Turning to this clone: What it recognizes is unknown.

Adult Caucasians living in Nashville, Tennessee made up all of the donors. Splitting of CD4+ cells produced CD45RA+ naive and CD45RA-negative memory subsets. The chain has TRBV4-3 and TRBJ2-1; no reliable D call. This TCR came from a man aged 30 to 45 in good health. The specimen was memory CD4+ T cells sorted from blood. The subset is: CD45RA-negative fraction. The chain's CDR3 is CASSPEAVGRSSYNEQFF. The CDR3 DNA sequence: TGCGCCAGCAGCCCCGAGGCAGTCGGAAGGAGCTCCTACAATGAGCAGTTCTTC.